This is a list of T cell receptor beta chains from one sample in a study of T cell responses to AZD1222 COVID-19 vaccine. TCRdb's table, derived via immunoSEQ multiplex PCR, lists solely in-frame clones and lacks some. Seen here are around 100,000 clones, approximately 87% observed once, and the top ten hold 2.5% to 4%. Specimen: peripheral blood, collected on day 0 of AZD1222 vaccination. These receptor sequences come from an adult in good health. Both conserved end residues are part of each CDR3. A D gene is named only where the DNA matches it firmly. A row's size may be missing; if present it is once, few, many or a size class.

>NA|TRBJ2-7|TRBV13|NA
CASSPEGGASYEQYF
TGTGCCAGCAGCCCAGAGGGGGGAGCCTCCTACGAGCAGTACTTC
>once|TRBJ1-3|TRBV14|NA
CASSQAGGNTIYF
TGTGCCAGCAGCCAGGCAGGGGGAAACACCATATATTTT
>NA|TRBJ1-2|TRBV6-1|NA
CASSVNYGYTF
TGTGCCAGCAGTGTAAACTATGGCTACACCTTC
>NA|TRBJ1-3|TRBV4-3|NA
CASSQTRGYSGNTIYF
TGCGCCAGCAGCCAGACCCGGGGTTACTCTGGAAACACCATATATTTT
>NA|TRBJ1-1|TRBV5-1|NA
CASSLEGPEAFF
TGCGCCAGCAGCTTGGAAGGTCCTGAAGCTTTCTTT
>NA|TRBJ1-2|TRBV2|TRBD1
CASREDRGNSYTF
TGTGCCAGCAGGGAGGACAGGGGGAACAGCTACACCTTC
>NA|TRBJ1-6|TRBV5-6|NA
CASSPSPFSYNSPLHF
TGTGCCAGCAGCCCATCCCCATTCTCCTATAATTCACCCCTCCACTTT
>NA|TRBJ1-1|TRBV4-2|NA
CASSGRVGNPEAFF
TGTGCCAGCAGTGGAAGGGTTGGTAACCCTGAAGCTTTCTTT
>NA|TRBJ2-1|TRBV28|TRBD2
CASSSRPGLAGASSSYNEQFF
TGTGCCAGCAGTTCTAGACCGGGACTAGCGGGGGCTTCGAGCTCCTACAATGAGCAGTTCTTC
>NA|TRBJ1-1|TRBV5-5|NA
CASSLAGRANTEAFF
TGTGCCAGCAGCTTGGCGGGCAGAGCTAACACTGAAGCTTTCTTT
>NA|TRBJ1-2|TRBV29-1|TRBD1
CSVDSTTGMRLGYGYTF
TGCAGCGTTGATAGTACGACAGGGATGAGACTCGGCTATGGCTACACCTTC
>NA|TRBJ1-1|TRBV5-4|TRBD1
CASSLGQGWNTEAFF
TGTGCCAGCAGCTTGGGACAGGGCTGGAACACTGAAGCTTTCTTT
>NA|TRBJ1-5|TRBV30|NA
CAWSAGSNQPQHF
TGTGCCTGGAGTGCCGGGAGCAATCAGCCCCAGCATTTT
>once|TRBJ1-1|TRBV19|NA
CASSMGGFEAFF
TGTGCCAGTAGTATGGGAGGGTTTGAAGCTTTCTTT
>once|TRBJ1-1|TRBV7-9|NA
CASSSYFRGTEAFF
TGTGCCAGCAGCTCATATTTCAGGGGCACTGAAGCTTTCTTT
>NA|TRBJ2-3|TRBV19|NA
CASSISASSTDTQYF
TGTGCCAGTAGTATCAGCGCCTCTAGCACAGATACGCAGTATTTT
>NA|TRBJ1-3|TRBV6-5|TRBD1
CASSYDGTGRGNTIYF
TGTGCCAGCAGTTACGATGGGACAGGGAGAGGAAACACCATATATTTT
>NA|TRBJ2-1|TRBV11-3|TRBD2
CASSLVGGGAGEQFF
TGTGCCAGCAGCTTAGTCGGCGGGGGGGCAGGTGAGCAGTTCTTC
>once|TRBJ1-1|TRBV10-3|TRBD1
CAISTGVGTEAFF
TGTGCCATCAGCACAGGGGTGGGCACTGAAGCTTTCTTT
>NA|TRBJ2-3|TRBV5-8|TRBD1
CASSLRQGETDTQYF
TGTGCCAGCAGCCTACGACAGGGAGAAACAGATACGCAGTATTTT
>NA|TRBJ1-5|TRBV9|NA
CASSAGTDYSNQPQHF
TGTGCCAGCAGCGCGGGGACGGACTATAGCAATCAGCCCCAGCATTTT
>NA|TRBJ2-7|TRBV7-2|NA
CASSLGGSSGPYEQYF
TGTGCCAGCAGCTTAGGGGGCTCCTCCGGGCCCTACGAGCAGTACTTC
>NA|TRBJ2-7|TRBV5-6|NA
CASSRTVYEQYF
TGTGCCAGCAGCAGGACAGTGTACGAGCAGTACTTC
>NA|TRBJ1-6|TRBV29-1|TRBD1
CSAWTGDLNSPLHF
TGCAGCGCCTGGACAGGGGATCTCAATTCACCCCTCCACTTT
>NA|TRBJ2-7|TRBV18|NA
CASSPPGPSYEQYF
TGTGCCAGCTCGCCGCCGGGACCGTCCTACGAGCAGTACTTC
>few|TRBJ1-2|TRBV6-2/TRBV6-3|NA
CASSRDRSLYGYTF
TGTGCCAGCAGCCGAGACAGGAGCTTGTATGGCTACACCTTC
>NA|TRBJ2-6|TRBV6-5|NA
CATLGGAGANVLTF
TGTGCCACCCTAGGGGGGGCGGGGGCCAACGTCCTGACTTTC
>NA|TRBJ2-3|TRBV2|NA
CASSGGQVTTDTQYF
TGTGCCAGCAGTGGGGGGCAGGTGACCACAGATACGCAGTATTTT
>NA|TRBJ1-1|TRBV7-2|TRBD1
CASSRTGGTNTEAFF
TGTGCCAGCAGTAGGACAGGGGGCACGAACACTGAAGCTTTCTTT